The sequence of this TCR beta chain was determined in a study of cytomegalovirus exposure and HLA in healthy donors. With 5 bases clipped from V and 5 bases from J, the junction kept 6 bases outside the gene matches. Germline V lookup: CDR1 MNHNS, CDR2 SASEGT. This CDR3 has 15 amino acids. With 60 Vbeta and 13 Jbeta primers, the PCR was carried out. Sequenced by immunoSEQ multiplex PCR; TCRdb stores in-frame clones only, minus some. The sample lists about 170,000 clones; around 76% were seen once. The TCR was taken from a female donor in good health and CMV-seronegative. The sample comprised PBMCs. This sequence joins TRBV6-1 and TRBJ2-1; TRBD1 matches 10 bases. The CDR3 nucleotides are TGTGCCAGCAGTTCTCCCGGGACAGGGGACAATGAGCAGTTCTTC. Translating gives CASSSPGTGDNEQFF.